Described below is a single T cell receptor beta chain sequence and its context. The data were taken from a study of control samples from healthy donors and cancer patients. Assay: immunoSEQ multiplex PCR; the TCRdb copy retains only in-frame clones and omits some. This sample has approximately 220,000 clones, with around 94% found just once. From germline, CDR1 is SNHLY and CDR2 FYNNEI. The V end was cut by 6 bases, the J end by 3 bases, with 17 bases between. This CDR3 region has 15 residues. What was sequenced was blood. The chain employs TRBV2 and TRBJ2-5, with D possibly TRBD2 on 6 matching bases. The sequence was obtained from a man aged 50 or older in good health. The CDR3 coding sequence is TGTGCCAGCAGGGTGGGCGGGGCCGCCGAAGAGACCCAGTACTTC. Translated: CASRVGGAAEETQYF. The variable domain in full, completed from reference TRBV2 and TRBJ2-5, reads EPEVTQTPSHQVTQMGQEVILRCVPISNHLYFYWYRQILGQKVEFLVSFYNNEISEKSEIFDDQFSVERPDGSNFTLKIRSTKLEDSAMYFCASRVGGAAEETQYFGPGTRLLVL.